This is a list of T cell receptor beta chains from one sample in a study of cytomegalovirus exposure and HLA in healthy donors. TCRdb's copy holds only in-frame clones and misses some; the assay was immunoSEQ multiplex PCR. The sample includes under 150,000 clones, approximately 83% seen only once; the top ten take around 1.2%. The sequencing sample was made of PBMCs. The receptors derive from a girl aged 2-10 years in good health and CMV-seronegative. Both conserved end residues are part of each CDR3. D genes are given only for firm matches. Clone size appears in some rows only: once, few, many, or a class for an expanded clone.

abundance	v_gene	j_gene	d_gene	CDR3aa	CDR3nt
NA	TRBV7-3	TRBJ2-1	TRBD2	CASSLGLAGYNEQFF	TGTGCCAGCAGCCTCGGACTAGCGGGCTACAATGAGCAGTTCTTC
NA	TRBV10-3	TRBJ1-5	TRBD1	CAISPTGGQVLDQPQHF	TGTGCCATCAGTCCGACAGGGGGTCAGGTCTTGGATCAGCCCCAGCATTTT
NA	TRBV4-3	TRBJ1-1	NA	CASSQENSPTYLNTEAFF	TGCGCCAGCAGCCAAGAAAACAGTCCAACTTACCTGAACACTGAAGCTTTCTTT
NA	TRBV23-1	TRBJ2-7	NA	CASSPREQYF	TGCGCCAGCTCCCCGCGCGAGCAGTACTTC
NA	TRBV5-1	TRBJ1-1	TRBD1	CASSLQGADTEAFF	TGCGCCAGCAGCTTGCAGGGGGCAGACACTGAAGCTTTCTTT
NA	TRBV5-1	TRBJ2-7	TRBD2	CASSLGATSGPSYEQYF	TGCGCCAGCAGCTTGGGGGCGACTAGCGGGCCTTCCTACGAGCAGTACTTC
NA	TRBV13	TRBJ1-4	NA	CASSLGSGVNEKLFF	TGTGCCAGCAGCTTAGGGTCCGGGGTTAATGAAAAACTGTTTTTT
NA	TRBV2	TRBJ2-3	NA	CASIGLVSDTQYF	TGTGCCAGCATCGGCCTAGTGTCAGATACGCAGTATTTT
NA	TRBV27	TRBJ1-1	NA	CASTPRWVLTGLNTEAFF	TGTGCCAGCACCCCCAGATGGGTACTGACAGGCCTGAACACTGAAGCTTTCTTT
NA	TRBV6-4	TRBJ2-1	TRBD2	CASSVRAGDYNEQFF	TGTGCCAGCAGTGTAAGAGCGGGAGATTACAATGAGCAGTTCTTC
few	TRBV28	TRBJ1-1	TRBD1	CASSYYRGPMNTEAFF	TGTGCCAGCAGTTACTACAGGGGCCCAATGAACACTGAAGCTTTCTTT
NA	TRBV28	TRBJ2-7	NA	CASISGGIPYEQYF	TGTGCCAGCATCTCTGGCGGAATCCCTTACGAGCAGTACTTC
NA	TRBV7-9	TRBJ1-5	NA	CASSRTGGNQPQHF	TGTGCCAGCAGCAGAACAGGCGGCAATCAGCCCCAGCATTTT
NA	TRBV4-2	TRBJ2-2	TRBD1	CASSQDAAGGTTGELFF	TGTGCCAGCAGCCAAGACGCGGCAGGGGGCACGACCGGGGAGCTGTTTTTT
NA	TRBV9	TRBJ2-2	NA	CASSTRQAYTGELFF	TGTGCCAGCAGCACCCGACAGGCCTACACCGGGGAGCTGTTTTTT
NA	TRBV27	TRBJ2-1	TRBD2	CASSLSPGTSTNNEQFF	TGTGCCAGCAGTTTGTCACCCGGGACTAGCACGAACAATGAGCAGTTCTTC
NA	TRBV28	TRBJ2-7	NA	CASSLLALPYEQYF	TGTGCCAGCAGTTTACTGGCCTTGCCCTACGAGCAGTACTTC
NA	TRBV25-1	TRBJ2-5	TRBD2	CASSAYSGTNLGTQYF	TGTGCCAGCAGTGCCTACTCCGGGACTAATCTAGGGACCCAGTACTTC
NA	TRBV7-2	TRBJ2-7	NA	CASSPRTARDEQYF	TGTGCCAGCAGCCCCCGGACAGCGAGGGACGAGCAGTACTTC
NA	TRBV6-5	TRBJ1-2	NA	CASRNPPDYYGYTF	TGTGCCAGCAGAAATCCCCCGGACTACTATGGCTACACCTTC
NA	TRBV2	TRBJ1-1	NA	CASRSQQNTEAFF	TGTGCCAGCAGGTCTCAACAAAACACTGAAGCTTTCTTT
NA	TRBV4-1	TRBJ2-7	TRBD1	CASSQSPPGTGGAVSYEQYF	TGCGCCAGCAGCCAGTCCCCCCCCGGGACAGGTGGGGCCGTTTCCTACGAGCAGTACTTC
NA	TRBV30	TRBJ2-7	TRBD1	CAWSPLGTGGEYEQYF	TGTGCCTGGAGTCCCCTGGGGACAGGGGGCGAATACGAGCAGTACTTC
NA	TRBV6-4	TRBJ2-5	NA	CASSESSAGGQETQYF	TGTGCCAGCAGTGAAAGCTCGGCAGGTGGGCAAGAGACCCAGTACTTC
NA	TRBV6-5	TRBJ2-3	TRBD1	CASSPGGTSDTQYF	TGTGCCAGCAGCCCAGGGGGCACGTCGGATACGCAGTATTTT
NA	TRBV2	TRBJ2-3	NA	CASSEDFTDTQYF	TGTGCCAGCAGTGAAGACTTCACAGATACGCAGTATTTT
NA	TRBV2	TRBJ2-1	TRBD2	CASSTSGYFNEQFF	TGTGCCAGCAGTACTAGCGGATACTTCAATGAGCAGTTCTTC
NA	TRBV5-1	TRBJ1-1	NA	CASSLEIGGNTEAFF	TGCGCCAGCAGCTTGGAAATAGGGGGGAACACTGAAGCTTTCTTT
NA	TRBV2	TRBJ1-2	TRBD1	CASSWKTGNYGYTF	TGTGCCAGCAGTTGGAAGACAGGGAACTATGGCTACACCTTC
NA	TRBV7-6	TRBJ1-1	TRBD1	CASSWGQEGEAFF	TGTGCCAGCAGCTGGGGACAGGAAGGGGAAGCTTTCTTT
NA	TRBV15	TRBJ2-7	TRBD2	CATSRTGGSYEQYF	TGTGCCACCAGCAGAACGGGAGGGTCCTACGAGCAGTACTTC
NA	TRBV2	TRBJ2-3	NA	CASSVLNSFAPDTQYF	TGTGCCAGCAGTGTTTTAAATAGCTTCGCTCCAGATACGCAGTATTTT
few	TRBV27	TRBJ2-5	TRBD2	CASGSGGTSGAETQYF	TGTGCCAGCGGTTCGGGCGGGACTAGCGGGGCCGAGACCCAGTACTTC
NA	TRBV7-9	TRBJ2-7	TRBD2	CASSSLAGDTYEQYF	TGTGCCAGCAGCTCTTTAGCGGGAGACACCTACGAGCAGTACTTC
NA	TRBV15	TRBJ2-1	NA	CATSRDRVAEQFF	TGTGCCACCAGCAGAGACAGGGTCGCTGAGCAGTTCTTC
NA	TRBV30	TRBJ2-1	TRBD2	CAWTGGGSLHEQFF	TGTGCCTGGACGGGCGGGGGTTCCTTACATGAGCAGTTCTTC
once	TRBV28	TRBJ2-7	TRBD1	CASSLTGGYSYEQYF	TGTGCCAGCAGTTTGACAGGGGGCTACTCCTACGAGCAGTACTTC
once	TRBV5-1	TRBJ2-7	TRBD2	CASSLASGSSYEQYF	TGCGCCAGCAGCTTGGCAAGCGGGAGTTCGTACGAGCAGTACTTC
NA	TRBV25-1	TRBJ2-5	NA	CASSEPPDQETQYF	TGTGCCAGCAGTGAACCGCCAGACCAAGAGACCCAGTACTTC
NA	TRBV10-2	TRBJ2-2	TRBD2	CATGLGNTGELFF	TGCGCCACGGGACTAGGAAACACCGGGGAGCTGTTTTTT
few	TRBV28	TRBJ1-5	NA	CAAGPGDQPQHF	TGTGCCGCGGGTCCAGGGGATCAGCCCCAGCATTTT
NA	TRBV4-2	TRBJ1-3	NA	CASSQGRSGSGNTIYF	TGTGCCAGCAGCCAAGGAAGATCGGGGTCCGGAAACACCATATATTTT
NA	TRBV4-1	TRBJ2-7	NA	CASSPTGTRDREQYF	TGCGCCAGCAGTCCCACCGGGACAAGGGATAGGGAGCAGTACTTC
NA	TRBV10-1	TRBJ2-2	TRBD2	CASSEVSGATGELFF	TGCGCCAGCAGTGAAGTGAGCGGGGCCACCGGGGAGCTGTTTTTT
NA	TRBV4-1	TRBJ2-3	NA	CASSQDLGLTDTQYF	TGCGCCAGCAGCCAAGATCTGGGGCTCACAGATACGCAGTATTTT
NA	TRBV30	TRBJ1-6	TRBD1	CAWWRRGGRNSPLHF	TGTGCCTGGTGGCGGCGAGGGGGCAGGAATTCCCCCCTCCACTTT
NA	TRBV6-5	TRBJ2-7	NA	CASSYDAGTSSYEQYF	TGTGCCAGCAGTTACGACGCGGGTACGAGCTCCTACGAGCAGTACTTC
NA	TRBV30	TRBJ2-7	TRBD2	CAGSGGITYEQYF	TGTGCCGGTAGCGGGGGTATTACCTACGAGCAGTACTTC
NA	TRBV15	TRBJ2-7	TRBD2	CATSRVLGEGSKQYF	TGTGCCACCAGCAGAGTCTTGGGGGAGGGCTCAAAGCAGTACTTC
NA	TRBV7-8	TRBJ2-2	NA	CASSLRAGTTGELFF	TGTGCCAGCAGCTTACGGGCGGGGACCACCGGGGAGCTGTTTTTT
NA	TRBV30	TRBJ1-3	NA	CAWSAYSGNTIYF	TGTGCCTGGAGTGCCTACTCTGGAAACACCATATATTTT
NA	TRBV13	TRBJ2-7	TRBD1	CASSLDRGVYEQYF	TGTGCCAGCAGCTTGGACAGGGGGGTTTACGAGCAGTACTTC
NA	TRBV13	TRBJ2-7	TRBD2	CASSPLAGGPGEQYF	TGTGCCAGCAGCCCTCTAGCGGGGGGGCCGGGCGAGCAGTACTTC
NA	TRBV23-1	TRBJ1-4	NA	CASSRTYRDGDRNEKLFF	TGCGCCAGCAGTCGGACCTACAGGGACGGAGACCGTAATGAAAAACTGTTTTTT
NA	TRBV19	TRBJ2-2	TRBD2	CASSTLAVEWSGELFF	TGTGCCAGTAGTACACTAGCGGTGGAGTGGAGCGGGGAGCTGTTTTTT
NA	TRBV7-8	TRBJ2-7	NA	CASSLENDKLYEQYF	TGTGCCAGCAGCTTAGAGAACGACAAGCTCTACGAGCAGTACTTC